Listed below are T cell receptor beta chains from one sample, sequenced in a study of cytomegalovirus exposure and HLA in healthy donors. TCRdb's copy holds only in-frame clones and misses some; the assay was immunoSEQ multiplex PCR. The table includes about 140,000 clones, 75% to 90% detected once. Sequenced material: PBMCs. The source of these receptors is a woman in her fifties or sixties in good health and CMV-seropositive. Both conserved end residues are part of each CDR3. D genes are given only for firm matches. For some rows the clone size is stated as once, few or many, or as a class when expanded; others skip it.

len	abundance	v_gene	j_gene	d_gene	CDR3nt	CDR3aa
15	.	TRBV2	TRBJ1-2	TRBD1	TGTGCCAGCAGCGGGGGACAGGGGGGAGACTATGGCTACACCTTC	CASSGGQGGDYGYTF
16	.	TRBV6-5	TRBJ2-3	.	TGTGCCAGCAGTTACTCGTATGGTCCGGTCACAGATACGCAGTATTTT	CASSYSYGPVTDTQYF
15	.	TRBV5-8	TRBJ2-7	TRBD2	TGTGCCAGCAGCTGGGTAGGGACTACCCCCTTCGAGCAGTACTTC	CASSWVGTTPFEQYF
14	.	TRBV6-5	TRBJ2-7	.	TGTGCCAGCAGTTACTCGGAGGGATCCTACGAGCAGTACTTC	CASSYSEGSYEQYF
14	once	TRBV9	TRBJ2-1	.	TGTGCCAGCAGCGTCGGCTCGGGGTACAATGAGCAGTTCTTC	CASSVGSGYNEQFF
16	.	TRBV30	TRBJ2-5	TRBD2	TGTGCCTGGAGTCTACACGGGGGAGCGGGAGGGGAGACCCAGTACTTC	CAWSLHGGAGGETQYF
17	.	TRBV27	TRBJ2-1	TRBD2	TGTGCCAGCAGTTCTCCCGCTTTGACTAGCCAGGGCTATGAGCAGTTCTTC	CASSSPALTSQGYEQFF
12	once	TRBV10-3	TRBJ2-7	.	TGTGCCGCCCGGGACACGACCCTGGAGCAGTACTTC	CAARDTTLEQYF
12	.	TRBV12-5	TRBJ2-1	.	TGTGCTAGTGGTTTGGGGCGGAATGAGCAGTTCTTC	CASGLGRNEQFF
15	.	TRBV7-2	TRBJ2-3	.	TGTGCCAGCAGCTTAGCACAGGGCCTGGCAGATACGCAGTATTTT	CASSLAQGLADTQYF
15	.	TRBV9	TRBJ2-1	TRBD2	TGTGCCAGCAGCGGTAGCGGGGGGGCCTTCAATGAGCAGTTCTTC	CASSGSGGAFNEQFF
14	.	TRBV19	TRBJ2-7	.	TGTGCCAGTAGTATAGTACCCAGGGGGGACGAGCAGTACTTC	CASSIVPRGDEQYF
12	.	TRBV14	TRBJ2-7	.	TGTGCCAGCAGCCAAGGAGGAAACGAGCAGTACTTC	CASSQGGNEQYF
14	.	TRBV4-3	TRBJ2-2	TRBD1	TGCGCCAGCAGCCCGTGGACAGGGAGCGGGGAGCTGTTTTTT	CASSPWTGSGELFF
12	.	TRBV19	TRBJ1-1	TRBD1	TGTGCCAGTAGCCTCCGGACAGGTGAAGCTTTCTTT	CASSLRTGEAFF
15	once	TRBV6-5	TRBJ1-4	.	TGTGCCAGCGCAACTCGACAGGCGGGGGGTGAAAAACTGTTTTTT	CASATRQAGGEKLFF
15	.	TRBV5-1	TRBJ2-3	.	TGCGCCAGCAGCTTGGAGGTCCTTGGGAGGAATACGCAGTATTTT	CASSLEVLGRNTQYF
14	.	TRBV30	TRBJ1-2	.	TGTGCCTGGAGTGCGGGGGGCGTGAACTATGGCTACACCTTC	CAWSAGGVNYGYTF
14	.	TRBV28	TRBJ1-2	.	TGTGCCAGCGGTATCCCGGGACAAACCTATGGCTACACCTTC	CASGIPGQTYGYTF
15	once	TRBV28	TRBJ2-3	TRBD2	TGTGCCAGCAGTTTTCGTAGCGGGAGCACAGATACGCAGTATTTT	CASSFRSGSTDTQYF
13	.	TRBV5-1	TRBJ1-6	.	TGCGCCAGCAGCTTGGCCCTACATTCACCCCTCCACTTT	CASSLALHSPLHF
16	.	TRBV5-1	TRBJ2-1	TRBD1	TGCGCCAGCAGCACCAGTACAGGGGGCTGGGGCAATGAGCAGTTCTTC	CASSTSTGGWGNEQFF
11	.	TRBV5-1	TRBJ1-1	.	TGCGCCAGCACAGGGGAGACTGAAGCTTTCTTT	CASTGETEAFF
19	.	TRBV5-1	TRBJ2-1	TRBD2	TGCGCCAGCAGCCCCGGAGCTCAGAGCCCTAGCGGGAGGTACAATGAGCAGTTCTTC	CASSPGAQSPSGRYNEQFF
16	.	TRBV5-1	TRBJ2-2	.	TGCGCCAGCAGCTTGGCCCCAGGGCCGAACACCGGGGAGCTGTTTTTT	CASSLAPGPNTGELFF
18	.	TRBV25-1	TRBJ1-1	.	TGTGCCAGCAGTGAATGGGGCGGCGAGGACCCTGGGGACACTGAAGCTTTCTTT	CASSEWGGEDPGDTEAFF
13	.	TRBV15	TRBJ2-7	.	TGTGCCACCAGCAGAGATAAGAGAGACGAGCAGTACTTC	CATSRDKRDEQYF
16	.	TRBV6-5	TRBJ1-1	.	TGTGCCAGCAGTTACAAAATGGGACAACTGAACACTGAAGCTTTCTTT	CASSYKMGQLNTEAFF
14	.	TRBV27	TRBJ1-6	.	TGTGCCAGCATGGGTCCAGGCTATAATTCACCCCTCCACTTT	CASMGPGYNSPLHF
15	.	TRBV15	TRBJ2-3	.	TGTGCCACCAGCAGAGATAGGCCGGGAACAGATACGCAGTATTTT	CATSRDRPGTDTQYF
13	.	TRBV28	TRBJ2-1	.	TGTGCCAGCAGTTTGCGGGGAGGAAATGAGCAGTTCTTC	CASSLRGGNEQFF
14	.	TRBV6-6	TRBJ1-4	.	TGTGCCAGCAGTTACGTGGGCCAGGGTGAAAAACTGTTTTTT	CASSYVGQGEKLFF
15	.	TRBV5-1	TRBJ1-1	TRBD1	TGCGCCAGCAGCACCGTAGGACAGGGGGAGAGTGAAGCTTTCTTT	CASSTVGQGESEAFF
16	.	TRBV5-4	TRBJ1-1	TRBD1	TGTGCCAGCAGCTTATGGACAGGGGCGGTGAACACTGAAGCTTTCTTT	CASSLWTGAVNTEAFF